This TCR beta chain was profiled in a study of blood T cell repertoires in COVID-19. Study as a whole: Acute-phase and convalescent COVID-19 samples originated in the United States, Italy and Spain. In each case, the material was cDNA or gDNA derived from T cells, B-cell-depleted T cells, or PBMCs.

In the authors' methods: Amplification of reference gene primers was used by the study to estimate nucleated cell counts. Profiled with immunoSEQ multiplex PCR; TCRdb holds only in-frame clones, not every one. V, J and clone size are taken as reported in that table, and D and trimming were inferred from the DNA itself. The sample holds some 150,000 clones, just under 85% seen once. Trimming removed 0 bases from V and 0 bases from J; junction bases left unmatched: 5. Per germline, CDR1 SEHNR and CDR2 FQNEAQ (reference sequence). This CDR3 region has 17 residues. This rearrangement joins TRBV7-9 to TRBJ1-3; 7 positions match TRBD1. The clonotype originates from a woman between 55 and 75 years old with acute or convalescent COVID-19. Sequencing used peripheral blood. CDR3 sequence: CASSLAGTALSGNTIYF. DNA for the CDR3: TGTGCCAGCAGCTTAGCGGGGACAGCCCTCTCTGGAAACACCATATATTTT.